This T cell receptor beta chain is from a study of control samples from healthy donors and cancer patients (dated by TCRdb to 2020 to 2022). Note on this clone: Its target antigen remains unknown. No much larger clone exists at a distance of one base, and base qualities are not known.

Including cysteine and phenylalanine, the CDR3 has 17 amino acids. Only CDR3 DNA remains: 51 bases, in frame from the first base. The method was the immunoSEQ multiplex PCR assay. The clones in this table, taken by TCRdb from immuneACCESS, are in-frame only. Not every clone is retained; where verified, under half of the shortfall comes from an unresolved V gene, and the cause of the rest is unknown. In all, the sample holds some 28,000 clones, and less than 80% of those were seen once. 22% of the sample goes to the ten largest clones. This chain joins TRBV23-1 to TRBJ1-2, with TRBD1 as a weak D call on 5 bases. TRBV23-1 is identified as an open reading frame with a role that is uncertain. Sequenced sample: PBMCs. This receptor was taken from a man aged 55-75 years with head and neck cancer. The CDR3 loop reads CPRQRWVRGGGPYGYTF. The nucleotide sequence is TGCCCCCGCCAAAGATGGGTGAGGGGCGGGGGACCCTATGGCTACACCTTC.